Described below is a single T cell receptor beta chain sequence and its context. Clones were read by immunoSEQ multiplex PCR, and TCRdb kept only the in-frame ones, dropping some. The data contain about 86,000 clones, roughly 82% of them singletons. This sample was taken from a study of blood T cell repertoires in COVID-19. Study overall: Both acute and convalescent COVID-19 samples were obtained from the United States, Italy and Spain.

The CDR3 runs to 16 residues. CDR1 and CDR2 (germline): LNHDA, SQIVND (reference sequence). Trimming took 3 bases from V and 0 from J, leaving 14 bases between them. Source material: peripheral blood. The chain employs TRBV19 and TRBJ1-1; tentatively, D is TRBD1 (5 bases). This receptor was obtained from a woman at least 80 years old with acute or convalescent COVID-19. The CDR3 DNA follows: TGTGCCAGTAGTATCTACCCGGGACTCATGAACACTGAAGCTTTCTTT. This translates into CASSIYPGLMNTEAFF. Together with reference TRBV19 and TRBJ1-1, the CDR3 gives the full variable domain: DGGITQSPKYLFRKEGQNVTLSCEQNLNHDAMYWYRQDPGQGLRLIYYSQIVNDFQKGDIAEGYSVSREKKESFPLTVTSAQKNPTAFYLCASSIYPGLMNTEAFFGQGTRLTVV.